This T cell receptor beta chain is from a study of blood T cells in healthy people across ages. Study-level findings and limits: In older individuals, TCR beta diversity per million T cells was lower, falling roughly linearly with age.

Comments on this clonotype: Its antigen remains unknown. The junction departs from the called germline gene at one end, perhaps through a read error.

The draw of peripheral blood yielded approximately 10 milliliters from each donor. This CDR3 has 17 amino acids. The germline CDR1 and CDR2 sequences are LGHNA and YSLEER. It was with a sample-barcoded 5' primer and a J-beta primer mix that a second PCR of roughly 7 to 12 cycles was run. Each cDNA molecule was tagged by a template-switch adaptor with 12 random nucleotides. One entry per CDR3 protein, called by TCRdb with MiXCR from the 5' RACE reads. The data hold some 1,800,000 distinct CDR3 sequences, with around 42% observed a single time. The receptor's source is a human donor in good health. The chain carries TRBV4-3 and TRBJ2-3; TRBD2 matches at 13 bases. Sequenced material: blood. CDR3 protein: CTSSPTGLAGDTDTQYF. DNA for the CDR3: TGCACCAGCAGCCCGACCGGACTAGCGGGGGACACAGATACGCAGTATTTT.